Below, 12 T cell receptor beta chains from the same sample are listed, as sequenced in a study of early T cells in non-severe SARS-CoV-2 infection. Each CDR3 protein gets one entry after TCRdb re-called the 5' RACE reads with MiXCR. This sample yields 85,000 to 100,000 distinct CDR3 sequences, of which roughly 15% are seen a single time; around 4.9% belongs to the top ten. This material consisted of whole blood, taken at baseline. The receptor set was obtained from an adult who was a healthcare worker with PCR-confirmed SARS-CoV-2 infection or an uninfected control (not recorded which).

There are a few counts of this clonotype. The chain recombines TRBV6-5 with TRBJ1-1; D uncertain. V lost 3 bases and J 6 bases, leaving 14 bases between the germline ends. The CDR3 spans 14 residues. Per germline, CDR1 MNHEY and CDR2 SVGAGI. The CDR3 DNA sequence: TGTGCCAGCAGTTATACCCGGTCTACCCCTGAAGCTTTCTTT. Its protein is CASSYTRSTPEAFF.

The chain has TRBV30 and TRBJ2-6, with no clear D. The CDR3 spans 16 residues. Between the trimmed V and J ends, which lost 2 bases and 2 bases, there was a span of 13 bases. Germline V CDR1 and CDR2: GTSNPN, SVGIG (reference sequence). CDR3 in DNA: TGTGCCTGGAGTTACCGGGTTCTCGCTGGGGCCAACGTCCTGACTTTC. Translation: CAWSYRVLAGANVLTF.

This sequence joins TRBV3-1 and TRBJ1-5; D is unclear. Trimming left V 1 base short and J 6 bases short, with 16 bases between. This CDR3 is 16 amino acids long. CDR1 and CDR2 (germline): LGHDT, YNNKEL (reference sequence). CDR3 bases: TGTGCCAGCAGCCAAGGGAAGGGAGTTTATAGTCAGCCCCAGCATTTT. Its translation: CASSQGKGVYSQPQHF.

This clonotype was recorded a few times. The V gene is TRBV4-3, the J gene TRBJ2-1; possible D gene TRBD2, 5 bases. V lost 1 base and J lost 0, with 13 bases in between. Germline CDR1 reads LGHNA; CDR2 reads YSLEER. The CDR3 is made up of 17 amino acids. The CDR3 sequence: CASSQVSVASSYNEQFF. CDR3 in DNA: TGCGCCAGCAGCCAAGTGTCGGTAGCGAGCTCCTACAATGAGCAGTTCTTC.

A few counts support this clonotype. V is TRBV20-1 and J is TRBJ2-1; D unclear. CDR3 length equals 12 residues. With 3 bases removed from V and 4 bases from J, the gap between germline ends came to 7 bases. Germline CDR1 and CDR2: DFQATT and SNEGSKA (reference sequence). DNA of the CDR3: TGCAGTGCTAGTAGGAGTTACAATGAGCAGTTCTTC. Protein sequence: CSASRSYNEQFF.

This clonotype appeared many times. CDR3 DNA sequence: TGTGCCTGGAGTCGGACCCAAAATCGTGAGGAATATTTT. This gives the protein CAWSRTQNREEYF. The chain employs TRBV30 and TRBJ2-3; D gene unclear. The CDR3 totals 13 residues. The germline gives CDR1 GTSNPN, CDR2 SVGIG (reference sequence). V lost 2 bases and J 15 bases, leaving 21 bases between the germline ends.

This chain uses TRBV4-3 with TRBJ2-7; tentative D call: TRBD2 (5 bases). The V gene's germline CDR1 is LGHNA and CDR2 YSLEER. V was pared by 2 bases and J by 5 bases, with 13 bases between. This CDR3 comprises 14 residues. This CDR3 is CASSQSLEGNEQYF. DNA of the CDR3: TGCGCCAGCAGCCAAAGCCTCGAGGGAAACGAGCAGTACTTC.

This clonotype was seen more than once but under ten times. This chain uses TRBV7-9 with TRBJ1-6; tentative D call: TRBD1 (5 bases). CDR1 SEHNR and CDR2 FQNEAQ come from the germline V gene (reference sequence). Trimming pared 5 bases from V and 10 bases from J, leaving 12 bases between. This CDR3 comprises 13 residues. The CDR3 sequence: CASSAHGASPLHF. The CDR3 DNA follows: TGTGCCAGCAGCGCCCATGGGGCGTCACCCCTCCACTTT.

This clonotype was seen a few times. The J gene is TRBJ1-3, the V gene TRBV30; TRBD1 is a possible D gene (5 bases). The V gene lost 5 bases and the J gene lost 1 base, with 12 bases spanning the gap. Germline CDR1 is GTSNPN and CDR2 is SVGIG (reference sequence). This CDR3 has 14 amino acids. This chain's CDR3 is CAWVGEGSGNTIYF. In DNA form, the CDR3 reads TGTGCCTGGGTGGGGGAAGGTTCTGGAAACACCATATATTTT.

The CDR3 protein is CASSQGRNSYEQYF. CDR3 nucleotide sequence: TGCGCCAGCAGCCAAGGCAGGAACTCCTACGAGCAGTACTTC. The genes are TRBV4-3 and TRBJ2-7; D remains ambiguous. The V gene lost 1 base and the J gene lost 0 bases, with 7 bases spanning the gap. From germline, CDR1 is LGHNA and CDR2 YSLEER. This CDR3 is 14 amino acids long.

Only a few counts were recorded for this clonotype. The chain joins TRBV20-1 to TRBJ2-7, with 14 nucleotides matching TRBD2. Germline V gene data show CDR1 as DFQATT and CDR2 as SNEGSKA (reference sequence). This CDR3 comprises 14 residues. CDR3 sequence: CKAGTSGGGYEQYF. The CDR3 DNA is TGCAAGGCGGGGACTAGCGGGGGCGGCTACGAGCAGTACTTC.

This clonotype was observed a few times. The CDR3 protein is CASSTTVNTEAFF. Here the CDR3 DNA reads TGTGCCAGCAGCACAACAGTAAACACTGAAGCTTTCTTT. V is TRBV7-2 and J is TRBJ1-1; D ambiguous. V was trimmed by 5 bases and J by 2 bases, leaving 9 bases between them. In germline, CDR1 is SGHTA, CDR2 FQGNSA. This CDR3 comprises 13 residues.